These 10 T cell receptor beta chains share one sample of origin, sequenced in a study of Graves' ophthalmopathy and Graves' hyperthyroidism. From RNA, the CDR3 regions of TCR beta chains were amplified and sequenced. RT-PCR with HTBI primers came first, then second-round multiplex PCR. TCRdb passed the multiplex PCR reads through MiXCR, listing each CDR3 protein once. The sample lists about 380,000 distinct CDR3 sequences, 15% occurring once. The sample comprised peripheral blood. These receptors originate from a woman under 30 with stable Graves' hyperthyroidism.

CDR3 sequence reads: CASSPDRTGNTGELFF. CDR3 coding DNA: TGTGCCAGCTCACCTGATAGGACAGGGAACACCGGGGAGCTGTTTTTT. The chain couples TRBV18 to TRBJ2-2, with 7 bases identical to TRBD1. This CDR3 contains 16 residues. The J segment lost 1 base and the V segment lost 3 bases, leaving 5 bases of the junction unmatched. Germline loops: CDR1 KGHSH, CDR2 LQKENI.

The chain has TRBV6-1 and TRBJ1-2; 9 nucleotides agree with TRBD1. The ends lost 10 bases at V and 4 bases at J; junction bases unmatched: 10. The CDR3 covers 14 residues. The V gene's germline CDR1 is MNHNS and CDR2 SASEGT. CDR3 sequence reads: CATVPGQGVYGYTF. Here the CDR3 DNA reads TGTGCCACCGTCCCGGGACAGGGAGTCTATGGCTACACCTTC.

Worth noting for this clonotype: A clone one base away is much larger, so this may be a read error. J is TRBJ1-2 and V is TRBV4-1, with 7 bases that match TRBD1. CDR1 is MGHRA, CDR2 YSYEKL, per germline. The CDR3 contains 15 residues. V was clipped by 5 bases and J by 4 bases; unmatched bases: 10. The CDR3 reads CASSIRQGGTYGYTF. The CDR3, as DNA: TGCGCCAGCAGCATCCGACAGGGAGGTACCTATGGCTACACCTTC.

The chain joins TRBV2 to TRBJ1-1; D gene unclear. CDR1 and CDR2 (germline): SNHLY, FYNNEI. Trimming cost V 5 bases and J 4 bases, with 8 bases left between them. This CDR3 is 12 amino acids long. The CDR3 here is CASSTDFTEAFF. As DNA, the CDR3 is TGTGCCAGCAGTACGGACTTCACTGAAGCTTTCTTT.

This clonotype was found many times. The chain couples TRBV6-2 or TRBV6-3 to TRBJ1-5, with 7 positions matching TRBD1. Germline lookup yields CDR1 MNHEY and CDR2 SVGEGT. The junction had 8 bases not matched to a gene; V was cut back by 6 bases and J by 3 bases. This CDR3 comprises 15 residues. CDR3: CASRLTGSSNQPQHF. The CDR3 DNA reads as TGTGCCAGCAGGTTGACAGGGAGTTCCAATCAGCCCCAGCATTTT.

This clonotype was picked up many times. The CDR3 DNA sequence: TGTGCCAGCAGTTTAGCGGGGGGGCTAGCCAAAAACATTCAGTACTTC. This translates into CASSLAGGLAKNIQYF. The V gene is TRBV12-3 or TRBV12-4, the J gene TRBJ2-4; D possibly corresponds to TRBD2 (7 bases). Trimming stripped 0 bases from V and 0 bases from J, with 9 bases between. The CDR3 is made up of 16 amino acids.

This clonotype has just one count. The rearrangement joins TRBV6-5 to TRBJ1-2; no reliable D call. Trimming shortened V by 0 bases and J by 0 bases, and 2 bases separated the two germline ends. Germline CDR1 is MNHEY and CDR2 is SVGAGI. The length of the CDR3 is 13 residues. CDR3 in amino acids: CASSYSSNYGYTF. CDR3 nucleotides: TGTGCCAGCAGTTACTCTTCTAACTATGGCTACACCTTC.

At least ten counts were recorded for this clonotype. This chain uses TRBV2 with TRBJ1-1, with 9 bases aligning to TRBD1. Germline trimming cut 6 bases from V and 0 bases from J; bases unmatched to any gene: 14. Germline CDR1 and CDR2: SNHLY and FYNNEI. CDR3 length equals 18 residues. CDR3 bases: TGTGCCAGCAGCAGACTAAGACCGGGACAGGGATTGAACACTGAAGCTTTCTTT. Translated, it gives CASSRLRPGQGLNTEAFF.

This clonotype was counted ten times or more. The CDR3 coding sequence is TGTGCCATCAGTGCGGACAGCAATCAGCCCCAGCATTTT. Translation: CAISADSNQPQHF. V gene TRBV10-3 combines with J gene TRBJ1-5; D uncertain. CDR1 is ENHRY and CDR2 is SYGVKD in the germline V gene. The CDR3 has 13 amino acids. Between the trimmed V and J ends, which lost 4 bases and 1 base, there was a span of 5 bases.

This clonotype appeared many times. The rearrangement uses TRBV27 and TRBJ1-6, with 7 bases aligning to TRBD1. Germline-derived CDR1 and CDR2 are MNHEY and SMNVEV (reference sequence). CDR3 length: 17 residues. The J segment lost 7 bases and the V segment lost 5 bases, leaving 14 bases of the junction unmatched. The CDR3 region is CASSLRTGGGLNSPLHF. In nucleotides, the CDR3 is TGTGCCAGCAGTCTTAGGACAGGAGGGGGACTAAATTCACCCCTCCACTTT.